This entry lists 2 T cell receptor beta chains sequenced from one sample in a study of molecular identifiers for immune sequencing clone quantification. One entry per CDR3 protein, called by TCRdb with MiXCR from the PCR reads. The sample has roughly 100,000 distinct CDR3 sequences; 30% to 45% are singletons. Sequenced input: naive CD8+ T cells from blood, with Jurkat cell RNA spiked in. Documented subset: FACS-sorted CD8+CD4-CCR7+CD45RA+ naive T cells. The receptor set was obtained from a human donor in good health. Some libraries in this study had Jurkat cell RNA spiked in.

The table lists this clonotype with a few counts. The chain employs TRBV27 and TRBJ2-1; possibly TRBD2 for D (6 bases). V dropped 2 bases and J dropped 3 bases, with 11 bases sitting between them. The CDR3 contains 15 residues. Germline V gives CDR1 MNHEY, CDR2 SMNVEV (reference sequence). CDR3 nucleotide sequence: TGTGCCAGCAGTTTAGGGCTAGCGAGCTACAATGAGCAGTTCTTC. Translation gives CASSLGLASYNEQFF.

About this clonotype itself: Germline is not matched at one junction end, which may reflect a read error. The J gene is TRBJ2-7, the V gene TRBV28; no firm D call. Germline CDR1 and CDR2: MDHEN and SYDVKM. The CDR3 spans 12 residues. The CDR3 region is CASSFSGYEQCF. CDR3 DNA sequence: TGTGCCAGCAGTTTCTCAGGTTACGAGCAGTGCTTC.